What follows are 10 T cell receptor beta chains derived from one specimen sequenced in a study of blood T cell repertoires in COVID-19. TCRdb's copy holds only in-frame clones and misses some; the assay was immunoSEQ multiplex PCR. There are some 61,000 clones in the sample; 86% occur only once, and 6.5% to 9% lies in the top ten. Sample: peripheral blood. The source of these receptors is a man aged 25 to 40 with acute or convalescent COVID-19.

This rearrangement joins TRBV6-5 to TRBJ2-1; 7 bases align to TRBD1. Per germline, CDR1 MNHEY and CDR2 SVGAGI. This CDR3 contains 14 residues. V lost 6 bases, J lost 6 bases, and 8 bases stayed unmatched. CDR3 loop: CASSQTGSGNEQFF. The CDR3 DNA follows: TGTGCCAGCAGCCAGACAGGGTCAGGCAATGAGCAGTTCTTC.

The CDR3, as DNA: TGCGCCAGCAGCAAGACTTCTTCTGGGGCCAACGTCCTGACTTTC. Residues: CASSKTSSGANVLTF. The V gene is TRBV5-1, the J gene TRBJ2-6; the D is unclear. V lost 4 bases and J lost 1, with 9 bases in between. Per the germline V gene, CDR1 is SGHRS and CDR2 is YFSETQ. The CDR3 contains 15 residues. Full variable domain (outside the CDR3, taken from reference TRBV5-1 and TRBJ2-6): KAGVTQTPRYLIKTRGQQVTLSCSPISGHRSVSWYQQTPGQGLQFLFEYFSETQRNKGNFPGRFSGRQFSNSRSEMNVSTLELGDSALYLCASSKTSSGANVLTFGAGSRLTVL.

A few counts support this clone. V is TRBV10-3 and J is TRBJ2-1; 8 nucleotides agree with TRBD1. Germline V gives CDR1 ENHRY, CDR2 SYGVKD. V was clipped by 8 bases and J by 6 bases; unmatched bases: 12. The CDR3 extends over 15 amino acids. The CDR3 DNA follows: TGTGCCATCGGTCAGGGGGCTCGCGGGATCAATGAGCAGTTCTTC. Translating gives CAIGQGARGINEQFF.

The J gene is TRBJ2-6, the V gene TRBV20-1; tentative D call: TRBD2 (5 bases). Germline V CDR1 and CDR2: DFQATT, SNEGSKA (reference sequence). CDR3 size: 15 residues. Trimming cost V 4 bases and J 0 bases, with 10 bases left between them. CDR3 in amino acids: CSANEGSSGANVLTF. The CDR3 DNA follows: TGCAGTGCTAATGAAGGGAGCTCTGGGGCCAACGTCCTGACTTTC.

The chain employs TRBV3-1 (or the pseudogene TRBV3-2) and TRBJ1-1; D is ambiguous. This CDR3 is 13 amino acids long. Trimming stripped 5 bases from V and 3 bases from J, with 10 bases between. Germline V gives CDR1 LGHDT, CDR2 YNNKEL (reference sequence). The CDR3 sequence is CASSAGIHTEAFF. DNA for the CDR3: TGTGCCAGCAGCGCCGGGATACACACTGAAGCTTTCTTT.

The chain combines TRBV20-1 with TRBJ2-7, with TRBD2 as a possible D gene (6 bases). With 3 bases removed from V and 4 bases from J, the gap between germline ends came to 16 bases. CDR3 size: 14 residues. The V gene's germline CDR1 is DFQATT and CDR2 SNEGSKA (reference sequence). The CDR3: CSASPLGGVYEQYF. CDR3 DNA sequence: TGCAGTGCTAGTCCACTCGGGGGAGTGTACGAGCAGTACTTC.

This clone was seen a handful of times. The V gene is TRBV20-1, the J gene TRBJ1-5; tentatively, D is TRBD1 (6 bases). Germline V gives CDR1 DFQATT, CDR2 SNEGSKA (reference sequence). V shed 3 bases and J shed 7 bases, with 16 bases lying between them. The CDR3 has 14 residues. This chain's CDR3 is CSASPRGPKQPQHF. The CDR3 DNA follows: TGCAGTGCTAGTCCCAGGGGACCGAAGCAGCCCCAGCATTTT.

This clone came up once. V and J are TRBV6-5 and TRBJ2-1, with 7 bases identical to TRBD2. CDR3 length: 14 amino acids. CDR1 and CDR2 from the germline V gene are MNHEY and SVGAGI. V gave up 7 bases and J gave up 8 bases; unmatched junction bases: 11. The CDR3 DNA sequence: TGTGCCAGCACCTCTCGCGGGAGTTTCGATGAGCAGTTCTTC. It codes for CASTSRGSFDEQFF.

The chain is built from TRBV5-1 and TRBJ1-4; tentatively, D is TRBD1 (5 bases). The V gene's germline CDR1 is SGHRS and CDR2 YFSETQ. This CDR3 has 14 residues. V was shortened by 0 bases and J by 5 bases, with 8 bases between the two germline ends. CDR3 bases: TGCGCCAGCAGCTTGGATGCAGGGAATGAAAAACTGTTTTTT. This codes for CASSLDAGNEKLFF. The full variable domain, rest sourced from reference TRBV5-1 and TRBJ1-4, is KAGVTQTPRYLIKTRGQQVTLSCSPISGHRSVSWYQQTPGQGLQFLFEYFSETQRNKGNFPGRFSGRQFSNSRSEMNVSTLELGDSALYLCASSLDAGNEKLFFGSGTQLSVL.

V is TRBV7-9 and J is TRBJ2-7; 8 nucleotides agree with TRBD2. Trimming removed 7 bases from V and 5 bases from J; junction bases left unmatched: 10. From germline, CDR1 is SEHNR and CDR2 FQNEAQ (reference sequence). This CDR3 is 14 amino acids long. The chain's CDR3 is CASNHGSGKDEQYF. The CDR3 nucleotides are TGTGCCAGCAATCATGGTAGCGGGAAAGACGAGCAGTACTTC.